This T cell receptor beta chain was obtained from a study of blood T cells in healthy people across ages. Overall study results and limits: Using unsorted PBMCs precluded a conclusive naive versus antigen-experienced comparison.

A second PCR of roughly 6 to 12 cycles used a sample-barcoded 5' primer and a J-beta primer mix. Via MiXCR, TCRdb re-called the 5' RACE reads, giving one row per CDR3 protein. The table shows hundreds of thousands of distinct CDR3 sequences, with around half occurring only once. CDR3 length: 15 amino acids. V trimming: 5 bases; J trimming: 13 bases; junction bases outside the gene matches: 11. Germline V gives CDR1 MNHEY, CDR2 SMNVEV (reference sequence). Concerning this clonotype itself: No antigen is known for it.

The specimen was blood. V usage is TRBV27 and J usage is TRBJ2-4; TRBD2 matches 13 bases. This TCR was recovered from a man older than 75 in good health. CDR3 in amino acids: CASSPGLAGPREQYF. DNA of the CDR3: TGTGCCAGCAGTCCGGGACTAGCGGGACCTAGAGAGCAGTACTTC.